This T cell receptor beta chain stems from a study of blood T cell repertoires in COVID-19. Study-level background: Sample material is recorded as cDNA or gDNA derived from T cells, B-cell-depleted T cells, or PBMCs.

Germline V gives CDR1 SGHTA, CDR2 FQGNSA. V shed 3 bases and J shed 8 bases, with 7 bases lying between them. CDR3 length: 11 residues. Original analysis: How many nucleated cells were present was estimated from reference gene primer amplification. TCRdb's table, derived via immunoSEQ multiplex PCR, lists solely in-frame clones and lacks some. That table supplies the V and J calls and clone size; D and trimming were determined from the DNA. The sample lists tens of thousands of clones; approximately 82% were seen once. This clone was seen only a few times. This rearrangement joins TRBV7-2 to TRBJ1-1, with D maybe TRBD1 (6 bases). This clonotype originated in a man in his fifties or sixties with acute or convalescent COVID-19. The sample taken for sequencing was peripheral blood. This chain's CDR3 is CASSFDREAFF. CDR3 nucleotides: TGTGCCAGCAGCTTTGACAGGGAAGCTTTCTTT.